One and the same sample provided the 10 T cell receptor beta chains below, sequenced in a study of cytomegalovirus exposure and HLA in healthy donors. The PCR used 60 Vbeta and 13 Jbeta primers. The data were produced by immunoSEQ multiplex PCR, yet TCRdb's version contains in-frame clones alone and is incomplete. The profile shows some 130,000 clones, 76% of them singletons. Sequencing was carried out using PBMCs. Receptors originate from a man in his forties or fifties in good health and CMV-seronegative.

The J gene is TRBJ2-4, the V gene TRBV19, with a tentative D call TRBD1 (6 bases). The CDR3 contains 17 residues. Trimming took off 2 bases at V and 0 bases at J, with 14 bases between the two ends. Germline V gene lookup returns CDR1 LNHDA and CDR2 SQIVND (reference sequence). CDR3 sequence reads: CASSIRAQGLAKNIQYF. Written as DNA, the CDR3 is TGTGCCAGTAGTATAAGAGCCCAGGGGTTAGCCAAAAACATTCAGTACTTC.

In this sample, this clone turned up once. The V call is TRBV30, the J call TRBJ2-3, with 9 bases aligning to TRBD1. The germline V gene has CDR1 GTSNPN and CDR2 SVGIG (reference sequence). CDR3 size: 15 residues. With 6 bases clipped from V and 5 bases from J, the junction kept 12 bases outside the gene matches. The CDR3, as DNA: TGTGCCTGTCACCCCGGGACAGGGTACATAGATACGCAGTATTTT. It translates to CACHPGTGYIDTQYF.

This rearrangement joins TRBV6-5 to TRBJ2-5; TRBD1 matches at 8 bases. Germline loops: CDR1 MNHEY, CDR2 SVGAGI. Trimming took 1 base from V and 2 from J; bases not matched to a gene: 6. The CDR3 contains 16 residues. This chain's CDR3 is CASSYFSGQGQETQYF. Written as DNA, the CDR3 is TGTGCCAGCAGTTACTTCAGCGGACAGGGTCAAGAGACCCAGTACTTC.

A remark on this clone: The same CDR3 arises from other DNA sequences in this sample as well. The chain is built from TRBV28 and TRBJ1-5; D is perhaps TRBD1 (6 bases). V lost 2 bases to trimming and J lost 4 bases, with 12 bases between them. The CDR3 is made up of 15 amino acids. The germline gives CDR1 MDHEN, CDR2 SYDVKM. CDR3 protein: CASSLGRGGNQPQHF. Written as DNA, the CDR3 is TGTGCCAGCAGTTTAGGCAGGGGAGGGAATCAGCCCCAGCATTTT.

The chain is built from TRBV7-2 and TRBJ1-3; 12 bases line up with TRBD1. J was trimmed by 2 bases and V by 6 bases; bases with no gene match: 8. CDR1 SGHTA and CDR2 FQGNSA come from the germline V gene. This CDR3 is built from 17 residues. The CDR3 bases are TGTGCCAGCAGTAGACACCGGGACAGGGGGCCTGGAAACACCATATATTTT. Translation gives CASSRHRDRGPGNTIYF.

This rearrangement joins TRBV5-6 to TRBJ2-3, with 12 bases matching TRBD2. Germline V gives CDR1 SGHDT, CDR2 YYEEEE. The CDR3 covers 16 residues. J gave up 3 bases and V 4 bases, and 6 bases lay outside the gene matches. CDR3 in DNA: TGTGCCAGCAGCCTAGCGGGGGGGCCCCCTACAGATACGCAGTATTTT. It is translated as CASSLAGGPPTDTQYF.

J is TRBJ2-4 and V is TRBV5-1; D possibly corresponds to TRBD1 (6 bases). Looked up from germline, CDR1 is SGHRS and CDR2 is YFSETQ. V lost 0 bases to trimming and J lost 0 bases, with 10 bases between them. The CDR3 totals 16 residues. The CDR3 protein is CASSLGDNLAKNIQYF. In nucleotides, the CDR3 is TGCGCCAGCAGCTTGGGGGACAACTTAGCCAAAAACATTCAGTACTTC.

The V gene is TRBV28, the J gene TRBJ2-7, with D maybe TRBD2 (5 bases). V was cut by 4 bases and J by 0 bases, with 10 bases left in between. Germline values: CDR1 MDHEN, CDR2 SYDVKM. CDR3 length: 14 amino acids. The CDR3 DNA sequence: TGTGCCAGCAGTTATGTCGGAGGCTCCTACGAGCAGTACTTC. This encodes CASSYVGGSYEQYF.

This clone was detected only a few times. The genes are TRBV11-2 and TRBJ1-2, with no clear D. The V end lost 1 base, the J end lost 3 bases, and 9 bases lay between the germline ends. This CDR3 is 14 amino acids long. Germline assignment: CDR1 SGHAT and CDR2 FQNNGV. The chain's CDR3 is CASSLGLQDYGYTF. CDR3 nucleotides: TGTGCCAGCAGCTTAGGTCTTCAGGACTATGGCTACACCTTC.

The chain uses TRBV7-2 and TRBJ2-3, with D possibly matching TRBD2 (5 bases). Trimming shortened V by 3 bases and J by 2 bases, and 12 bases separated the two germline ends. CDR3 length: 15 amino acids. Germline V lookup: CDR1 SGHTA, CDR2 FQGNSA. In DNA, the CDR3 is TGTGCCAGCAGCTTTTCAGGACTGCTCACAGATACGCAGTATTTT. This codes for CASSFSGLLTDTQYF.